This T cell receptor (beta chain) came from a study of blood T cells in healthy people across ages. A sample-barcoded 5' primer and a J-beta primer mix were used in a second PCR of about 7 to 12 cycles. A tag from a template-switch adaptor with 12 random nucleotides marked each cDNA molecule. MiXCR was run by TCRdb on the 5' RACE reads, yielding one entry per CDR3 protein. The sample holds 1.5 million or so distinct CDR3 sequences, approximately 43% seen once. The germline gives CDR1 MGHRA, CDR2 YSYEKL. The CDR3 consists of 17 residues. The V gene lost 0 bases and the J gene lost 0 bases, with 11 bases spanning the gap.

The sequenced sample consisted of blood. This TCR derives from a young woman in good health. This chain joins TRBV4-1 and TRBJ2-2; D is possibly TRBD1 (5 bases). The CDR3 DNA follows: TGCGCCAGCAGCCAAGATCCCCTGACAGCGAACACCGGGGAGCTGTTTTTT. This translates into CASSQDPLTANTGELFF.